These 4 T cell receptor beta chains were sequenced from one sample in a study of OX40 agonist ivuxolimab in advanced cancers. TCRdb's copy holds only in-frame clones and misses some; the assay was immunoSEQ multiplex PCR. Of fewer than 15,000 clones listed, 84% were seen once; the top ten hold less than 25%. The material sequenced was CD4+ or CD8+ T cells sorted from blood, taken in a trial of the OX40 agonist ivuxolimab. These receptors were obtained from an adult with an advanced solid tumor such as melanoma, head and neck, liver or kidney cancer.

The chain couples TRBV7-9 to TRBJ2-1; a possible D gene is TRBD1 (6 bases). Germline assignment: CDR1 SEHNR and CDR2 FQNEAQ (reference sequence). This CDR3 has 15 amino acids. The V and J ends lost 2 bases and 2 bases respectively, with 10 bases between them. CDR3 nucleotides: TGTGCCAGCAGCTTACGGACAGCTCCCTACAATGAGCAGTTCTTC. Translated, it gives CASSLRTAPYNEQFF.

The chain links TRBV28 to TRBJ1-5; the match to TRBD1 covers 7 bases. V shed 5 bases, J shed 2 bases, and the junction held 6 bases outside the gene matches. This CDR3 has 15 residues. Germline values: CDR1 MDHEN, CDR2 SYDVKM. CDR3: CASSRQGMGNQPQHF. CDR3 sequence (DNA): TGTGCCAGCAGTCGACAGGGAATGGGCAATCAGCCCCAGCATTTT. The complete variable domain, with remaining parts taken from reference TRBV28 and TRBJ1-5, reads DVKVTQSSRYLVKRTGEKVFLECVQDMDHENMFWYRQDPGLGLRLIYFSYDVKMKEKGDIPEGYSVSREKKERFSLILESASTNQTSMYLCASSRQGMGNQPQHFGDGTRLSIL.

This chain links TRBV6-4 with TRBJ2-2, with unresolved D. CDR1 and CDR2 from the germline V gene are MRHNA and SNTAGT. V lost 0 bases and J lost 6, with 8 bases in between. This CDR3 comprises 14 residues. Written as DNA, the CDR3 is TGTGCCAGCAGTGACTCAGAAGATTCCGGGGAGCTGTTTTTT. Amino acids: CASSDSEDSGELFF.

The CDR3 reads CASSDWDSGKLFF. The CDR3 region has the DNA TGTGCCAGCAGTGATTGGGACAGCGGAAAACTGTTTTTT. The chain has TRBV2 and TRBJ1-4, with 7 nucleotides matching TRBD1. Germline loops: CDR1 SNHLY, CDR2 FYNNEI. Trimming at V came to 3 bases and at J to 10 bases, leaving 5 bases not matched to a gene. The CDR3 extends over 13 amino acids.